This T cell receptor beta chain was identified in a study of blood T cell repertoires in COVID-19. About the research overall: COVID-19 samples, acute and convalescent, were from the United States, Italy and Spain. Sample material is recorded as cDNA or gDNA derived from T cells, B-cell-depleted T cells, or PBMCs.

Authors' analysis steps: Reference gene primer amplification gave nucleated cell count estimates. Assay used: immunoSEQ multiplex PCR; TCRdb lists only in-frame clones, some missing. That table supplies the V and J calls and clone size; D and trimming were determined from the DNA. This table has about 160,000 clones, roughly 93% appearing once. The specimen sequenced was peripheral blood. The TCR sequence derives from a woman aged 50 to 60 with acute or convalescent COVID-19.

CDR3 sequence reads: CAWDKREGVHEQFF. The CDR3 DNA follows: TGTGCCTGGGACAAGCGGGAGGGCGTCCATGAGCAGTTCTTC. V gene TRBV30 combines with J gene TRBJ2-1, with TRBD2 matching over 10 bases. Trimming removed 5 bases from V and 8 bases from J; junction bases left unmatched: 9. Germline-derived CDR1 and CDR2 are GTSNPN and SVGIG (reference sequence). This CDR3 contains 14 residues.